The 20 T cell receptor beta chains below come from one sample, sequenced in a study of blood T cell repertoires in COVID-19 (TCRdb year 2020). Libraries were prepared through the immunoSEQ multiplex PCR assay. The source is immuneACCESS, and TCRdb retained only in-frame sequences with V and J called. Part of the clones is not carried over; for the studies checked, unresolved V genes explain less than half of this, and the remainder is unexplained. Within this sample are 300,000 or so clones, with 70% to 90% of them counted one time only. The ten largest clonotypes hold about 1.2% of the sample. The sample consisted of peripheral blood. These receptors were collected from a man in his 70s with acute or convalescent COVID-19.

The rearrangement joins TRBV15 to TRBJ1-1, with TRBD1 matching over 7 bases. This CDR3 is built from 15 residues. Looked up from germline, CDR1 is LNHNV and CDR2 is YYDKDF (reference sequence). After removal of 3 bases from V and 5 bases from J, the junction contained 9 bases not matched to a gene. CDR3 DNA sequence: TGTGCCACCAGCAGGCGACAGGGTGATGGTACTGAAGCTTTCTTT. Protein product: CATSRRQGDGTEAFF.

The rearrangement uses TRBV18 and TRBJ2-7; 11 bases are shared with TRBD2. Looked up from germline, CDR1 is KGHSH and CDR2 is LQKENI. With 3 bases clipped from V and 3 bases from J, the junction kept 4 bases outside the gene matches. The CDR3 contains 15 residues. DNA for the CDR3: TGTGCCAGCTCACCCCAGGGACTAGCGGACTACGAGCAGTACTTC. Translated, it gives CASSPQGLADYEQYF.

The V gene is TRBV3-1 (or the pseudogene TRBV3-2), the J gene TRBJ2-5; 14 bases line up with TRBD2. The CDR3 runs to 17 residues. Looked up from germline, CDR1 is LGHDT and CDR2 is YNNKEL (reference sequence). The ends lost 4 bases at V and 6 bases at J; junction bases unmatched: 10. The CDR3 region has the DNA TGTGCCAGCAGCCTGACTAGCGGGAGGGCCGGTGCACAGACCCAGTACTTC. Protein product: CASSLTSGRAGAQTQYF.

This clone was seen only once. This chain uses TRBV4-3 with TRBJ2-5; D uncertain. Germline V gene lookup returns CDR1 LGHNA and CDR2 YSLEER. Trimming took 0 bases from V and 5 from J, leaving 7 bases between them. The CDR3 is made up of 13 amino acids. Here the CDR3 reads CASSQDDGETQYF. CDR3 in DNA: TGCGCCAGCAGCCAAGATGACGGGGAGACCCAGTACTTC.

This clone occurred once. The chain combines TRBV6-5 with TRBJ1-5, with 7 nucleotides matching TRBD1. The CDR3 sequence is 16 residues long. The V gene's germline CDR1 is MNHEY and CDR2 SVGAGI. The V segment lost 1 base and the J segment 4 bases; nucleotides outside the gene matches: 7. CDR3: CASSYLGQSPNQPQHF. The CDR3 bases are TGTGCCAGCAGTTACTTGGGACAGAGCCCGAATCAGCCCCAGCATTTT.

On this clone: Distinct nucleotide sequences in the sample also encode this CDR3. The chain employs TRBV5-1 and TRBJ1-3; perhaps TRBD1 as D (6 bases). The CDR3 has 14 amino acids. Germline CDR1 is SGHRS and CDR2 is YFSETQ. V dropped 4 bases and J dropped 1 base, with 9 bases sitting between them. Here the CDR3 DNA reads TGCGCCAGCAGCCTCGGGACATCTGGAAACACCATATATTTT. It codes for CASSLGTSGNTIYF.

This clone has only a few counts. The rearrangement links TRBV28 to TRBJ1-5, with 9 nucleotides matching TRBD1. This CDR3 spans 15 amino acids. With V trimmed by 6 bases and J by 5 bases, 8 bases remained unmatched. The germline CDR1 and CDR2 sequences are MDHEN and SYDVKM. The CDR3 region is CASSRGDRDDQPQHF. DNA of the CDR3: TGTGCCAGCAGCCGTGGGGACAGGGACGATCAGCCCCAGCATTTT.

The V gene is TRBV5-5, the J gene TRBJ1-2, with 10 bases matching TRBD1. J lost 5 bases, V lost 3 bases, and 7 bases had no gene match. The CDR3 length is 15 residues. CDR1 is SGHKS, CDR2 YYEKEE, per germline (reference sequence). The CDR3, as DNA: TGTGCCAGCAGCTCGGGACAGGGGAATTTTTATGGCTACACCTTC. This translates into CASSSGQGNFYGYTF.

The V and J genes are TRBV25-1 and TRBJ1-5; the D is unclear. Between the trimmed V and J ends, which lost 2 bases and 1 base, there was a span of 6 bases. CDR3 length equals 14 residues. Germline CDR1 and CDR2: MGHDK and SYGVNS. This CDR3 is CASSESTSNQPQHF. The CDR3 bases are TGTGCCAGCAGTGAAAGTACAAGCAATCAGCCCCAGCATTTT.

The genes are TRBV28 and TRBJ2-7; tentative D call: TRBD1 (6 bases). Looked up from germline, CDR1 is MDHEN and CDR2 is SYDVKM. CDR3 length: 15 residues. The CDR3 protein is CAADSPGTQSYEQYF. The CDR3 bases are TGTGCGGCGGATTCGCCCGGGACACAATCCTACGAGCAGTACTTC.

The chain uses TRBV9 and TRBJ1-1; D may be TRBD1 (6 bases). The germline gives CDR1 SGDLS, CDR2 YYNGEE. This CDR3 spans 16 amino acids. Trimming pared 0 bases from V and 3 bases from J, leaving 15 bases between. The CDR3 region is CASSVVDDRTDTEAFF. The CDR3 DNA is TGTGCCAGCAGCGTAGTGGATGACAGGACGGACACTGAAGCTTTCTTT.

J is TRBJ1-1 and V is TRBV10-3; D remains ambiguous. This CDR3 comprises 12 residues. V dropped 3 bases and J dropped 4 bases, with 6 bases sitting between them. CDR1 and CDR2 (germline): ENHRY, SYGVKD. CDR3 in amino acids: CAISDGSTEAFF. The CDR3 DNA is TGTGCCATCAGTGATGGCAGCACTGAAGCTTTCTTT.

This clone has a single count. The chain joins TRBV3-1 (or the pseudogene TRBV3-2) to TRBJ1-1; D gene unclear. Germline lookup yields CDR1 LGHDT and CDR2 YNNKEL (reference sequence). The CDR3 length is 12 residues. V was cut by 4 bases and J by 1 base, with 4 bases left in between. The DNA of the CDR3 is TGTGCCAGCAGCCTGCGGAACACTGAAGCTTTCTTT. It yields the protein CASSLRNTEAFF.

This clone occurred once. The chain's CDR3 is CASSYSDRGNQPQHF. As DNA, the CDR3 is TGTGCCAGCAGTTACTCGGACAGGGGCAATCAGCCCCAGCATTTT. V is TRBV6-2 or TRBV6-3 and J is TRBJ1-5, with TRBD1 identical over 8 bases. V was pared by 0 bases and J by 2 bases, with 0 bases of the junction left unmatched. CDR1 MNHEY and CDR2 SVGEGT come from the germline V gene. This CDR3 has 15 residues.

This clone was counted once. The rearrangement joins TRBV5-5 to TRBJ1-6; 9 bases agree with TRBD1. Per germline, CDR1 SGHKS and CDR2 YYEKEE (reference sequence). With V trimmed by 3 bases and J by 7 bases, 2 bases remained unmatched. This CDR3 contains 14 residues. In DNA, the CDR3 is TGTGCCAGCAGCTCGGACAGGGGAAATTCACCCCTCCACTTT. Its protein product is CASSSDRGNSPLHF.

This clone was observed a few times. The chain uses TRBV7-2 and TRBJ1-4; D might be TRBD1 (6 bases). Germline V CDR1 and CDR2: SGHTA, FQGNSA. V was cut by 5 bases and J by 7 bases, with 14 bases left in between. This CDR3 is built from 14 residues. This chain's CDR3 is CASSPGQSSEKLFF. For the CDR3, the DNA is TGTGCCAGCAGCCCCGGACAGAGTAGTGAAAAACTGTTTTTT. The full variable domain, its missing parts supplied by reference TRBV7-2 and TRBJ1-4, is GAGVSQSPSNKVTEKGKDVELRCDPISGHTALYWYRQSLGQGLEFLIYFQGNSAPDKSGLPSDRFSAERTGGSVSTLTIQRTQQEDSAVYLCASSPGQSSEKLFFGSGTQLSVL.

The chain couples TRBV9 to TRBJ2-7; a weak D match, TRBD2 (6 bases). This CDR3 has 17 residues. Germline CDR1 and CDR2: SGDLS and YYNGEE. V lost 2 bases and J 0 bases, leaving 18 bases between the germline ends. The CDR3 here is CASSVGAPAGSSYEQYF. As DNA, the CDR3 is TGTGCCAGCAGCGTTGGCGCCCCCGCGGGGAGCTCCTACGAGCAGTACTTC.

The genes are TRBV30 and TRBJ1-1, with D unclear. Deletions cut 5 bases from V and 3 bases from J, with 22 bases between. This CDR3 comprises 16 residues. The germline CDR1 and CDR2 sequences are GTSNPN and SVGIG (reference sequence). DNA of the CDR3: TGTGCCTGGGCACCGTGGCCGGATTTGAGGGACACTGAAGCTTTCTTT. Translating gives CAWAPWPDLRDTEAFF.

The rearrangement uses TRBV28 and TRBJ1-2; TRBD1 aligns across 8 bases. The V gene end was trimmed by 5 bases and the J gene end by 2 bases; junction bases not matched to a gene: 13. The CDR3 covers 17 residues. Germline CDR1 MDHEN, CDR2 SYDVKM. As DNA, the CDR3 is TGTGCCAGCAGTACCGCAGCCGGGACAGGCCCCAACTATGGCTACACCTTC. Its translation: CASSTAAGTGPNYGYTF.

This clone has more than one count but fewer than ten. The chain joins TRBV5-1 to TRBJ1-2, with TRBD1 matching 8 bases. Losses at the gene ends were 7 bases for V and 6 bases for J; bases not matched to a gene: 11. The V gene's germline CDR1 is SGHRS and CDR2 YFSETQ. The CDR3 sequence is 14 residues long. Here the CDR3 reads CASLGQGGSNGYTF. The CDR3 nucleotides read TGCGCCAGCCTAGGACAGGGAGGTTCCAATGGCTACACCTTC.